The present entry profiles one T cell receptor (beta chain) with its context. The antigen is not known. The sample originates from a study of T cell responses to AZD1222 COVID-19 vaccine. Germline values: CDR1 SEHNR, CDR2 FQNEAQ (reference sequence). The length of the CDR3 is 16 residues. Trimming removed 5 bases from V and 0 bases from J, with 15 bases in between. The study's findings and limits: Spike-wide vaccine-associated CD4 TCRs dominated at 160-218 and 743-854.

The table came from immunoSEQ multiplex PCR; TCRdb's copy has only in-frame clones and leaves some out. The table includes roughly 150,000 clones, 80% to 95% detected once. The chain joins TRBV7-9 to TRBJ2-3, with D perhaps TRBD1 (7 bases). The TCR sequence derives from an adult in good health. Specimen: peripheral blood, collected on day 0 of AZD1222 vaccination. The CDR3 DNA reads TGTGCCAGCAGCCTCCAGGGGGGCCCTAGCACAGATACGCAGTATTTT. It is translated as CASSLQGGPSTDTQYF.